This is a list of T cell receptor beta chains from one sample in a study of immune reconstitution after stem cell transplant in scleroderma. TCRdb processed the RT-PCR reads anew with MiXCR; each CDR3 protein has one entry. Here the sample spans around 2,000 distinct CDR3 sequences, approximately 3.6% being singletons. This sample was obtained before or after autologous hematopoietic stem cell transplantation (not recorded which). The source of these receptors is a male donor with systemic sclerosis. Each CDR3 is given with its conserved first and last residue. D genes are given only for firm matches. The size field is filled for only some rows; it gives once, few, many or a size class.

CDR3nt: TGTGCCAGCAGCCAAGATGCCGGGGAGTTTGGAGCCCTCCACTTT; CDR3aa: CASSQDAGEFGALHF; abundance: many; j_gene: TRBJ1-6; len: 15; v_gene: TRBV4-2; d_gene: .
CDR3nt: TGCAGTGCTCGGACAGGGGGGATCCATTCACCCCTCCACTTT; CDR3aa: CSARTGGIHSPLHF; abundance: medium-sized; j_gene: TRBJ1-6; len: 14; v_gene: TRBV20-1; d_gene: TRBD1
CDR3nt: TGCAGCGTTGAGTCGGCGGACGGCCCCGGGGTCGAGCAGTACTTC; CDR3aa: CSVESADGPGVEQYF; abundance: .; j_gene: TRBJ2-7; len: 15; v_gene: TRBV29-1; d_gene: .
CDR3nt: TGCGCCAGCAGCTTGGACGGGAGGGCAAGCACAGATACGCAGTATTTT; CDR3aa: CASSLDGRASTDTQYF; abundance: medium-sized; j_gene: TRBJ2-3; len: 16; v_gene: TRBV5-1; d_gene: TRBD2
CDR3nt: TGTGCCAGCAGCTTAGCGTCTCGGGGCAGGGGGCCCCCCGAGCAGTACTTC; CDR3aa: CASSLASRGRGPPEQYF; abundance: .; j_gene: TRBJ2-7; len: 17; v_gene: TRBV7-2; d_gene: TRBD1
CDR3nt: TGCAGTGCTAGAGAGGACCAAAACACCATATATTTT; CDR3aa: CSAREDQNTIYF; abundance: large; j_gene: TRBJ1-3; len: 12; v_gene: TRBV20-1; d_gene: .
CDR3nt: TGTGCCAGCAGCCCCCGAGCGTCCACAGATACGCAGTATTTT; CDR3aa: CASSPRASTDTQYF; abundance: medium-sized; j_gene: TRBJ2-3; len: 14; v_gene: TRBV7-6; d_gene: .
CDR3nt: TGTGCCAGCAATTATAGGGGGAACACTGAAGCTTTCTTT; CDR3aa: CASNYRGNTEAFF; abundance: medium-sized; j_gene: TRBJ1-1; len: 13; v_gene: TRBV27; d_gene: .
CDR3nt: TGCAGTGCTAGGGCTGGCCGCCGTAACCCAGATACGCAGTATTTT; CDR3aa: CSARAGRRNPDTQYF; abundance: medium-sized; j_gene: TRBJ2-3; len: 15; v_gene: TRBV20-1; d_gene: .
CDR3nt: TGTGCCAGCAGCTTAGTAGGGATCGATGAGCAGTTCTTC; CDR3aa: CASSLVGIDEQFF; abundance: medium-sized; j_gene: TRBJ2-1; len: 13; v_gene: TRBV7-2; d_gene: .
CDR3nt: TGTGCCAGCAGTTTAAGCAGCGCTGAAGCTTTCTTT; CDR3aa: CASSLSSAEAFF; abundance: medium-sized; j_gene: TRBJ1-1; len: 12; v_gene: TRBV12-3/TRBV12-4; d_gene: .
CDR3nt: TGCAGCGTTGAAAGGGTAGAAGGAAGGTCAGGCTCCGAGCAGTACTTC; CDR3aa: CSVERVEGRSGSEQYF; abundance: medium-sized; j_gene: TRBJ2-7; len: 16; v_gene: TRBV29-1; d_gene: .
CDR3nt: TGCAGTGCTAGGTCGACTAGCGGGAGGGCCTACAATGAGCAGTTCTTC; CDR3aa: CSARSTSGRAYNEQFF; abundance: medium-sized; j_gene: TRBJ2-1; len: 16; v_gene: TRBV20-1; d_gene: TRBD2
CDR3nt: TGTGCCAGCCTTACGACAGGGGCCTCCCGCAATCAGCCCCAGCATTTT; CDR3aa: CASLTTGASRNQPQHF; abundance: large; j_gene: TRBJ1-5; len: 16; v_gene: TRBV28; d_gene: TRBD1
CDR3nt: TGCAGTGCTAGACTTGGCAAAGAGACCCAGTACTTC; CDR3aa: CSARLGKETQYF; abundance: medium-sized; j_gene: TRBJ2-5; len: 12; v_gene: TRBV20-1; d_gene: .
CDR3nt: TGTGCTAGTGCCCACAGCAATCAGCCCCAGCATTTT; CDR3aa: CASAHSNQPQHF; abundance: medium-sized; j_gene: TRBJ1-5; len: 12; v_gene: TRBV12-5; d_gene: .
CDR3nt: TGTGCCTCCCAACAGGGAAACATTCAGTACTTC; CDR3aa: CASQQGNIQYF; abundance: medium-sized; j_gene: TRBJ2-4; len: 11; v_gene: TRBV3-1; d_gene: .
CDR3nt: TGTGCCAGCAGCTTAGTAAGCGGGGAGAGGGAGACCCAGTACTTC; CDR3aa: CASSLVSGERETQYF; abundance: medium-sized; j_gene: TRBJ2-5; len: 15; v_gene: TRBV7-2; d_gene: TRBD2
CDR3nt: TGTGCCAGCAGTCGCCCGACAGGGGGCTTGTCACATGAGCAGTTCTTC; CDR3aa: CASSRPTGGLSHEQFF; abundance: medium-sized; j_gene: TRBJ2-1; len: 16; v_gene: TRBV6-2/TRBV6-3; d_gene: TRBD1
CDR3nt: TGCGCCAGCAGCTTTGGTGGCAACCGCTACGAGCAGTACTTC; CDR3aa: CASSFGGNRYEQYF; abundance: medium-sized; j_gene: TRBJ2-7; len: 14; v_gene: TRBV5-1; d_gene: .
CDR3nt: TGTGCCAGCTCAACGGACAGGGCGGATACGCAGTATTTT; CDR3aa: CASSTDRADTQYF; abundance: medium-sized; j_gene: TRBJ2-3; len: 13; v_gene: TRBV18; d_gene: TRBD1
CDR3nt: TGTGCCAGCAGCTTGTCGCACCCTAGGGTAGCCGGGGAGCTGTTTTTT; CDR3aa: CASSLSHPRVAGELFF; abundance: medium-sized; j_gene: TRBJ2-2; len: 16; v_gene: TRBV7-2; d_gene: .
CDR3nt: TGTGCCAGCAGCTTTTCACAGGTGCAGTACTTC; CDR3aa: CASSFSQVQYF; abundance: medium-sized; j_gene: TRBJ2-7; len: 11; v_gene: TRBV7-3; d_gene: .
CDR3nt: TGTGCCATCAGTAATGCCCGCGTCGACCCCTACGAGCAGTACTTC; CDR3aa: CAISNARVDPYEQYF; abundance: medium-sized; j_gene: TRBJ2-7; len: 15; v_gene: TRBV10-3; d_gene: .
CDR3nt: TGTGCCAGCATCCCAGTAAACACCGGGGAGCTGTTTTTT; CDR3aa: CASIPVNTGELFF; abundance: large; j_gene: TRBJ2-2; len: 13; v_gene: TRBV6-1; d_gene: .
CDR3nt: TGTGCCACCGCGGTAGGGGGGGGAGAGACCCAGTACTTC; CDR3aa: CATAVGGGETQYF; abundance: medium-sized; j_gene: TRBJ2-5; len: 13; v_gene: TRBV5-5; d_gene: .
CDR3nt: TGCGCCAGCAGCTTGAAAGGGAATTCACCCCTCCACTTT; CDR3aa: CASSLKGNSPLHF; abundance: medium-sized; j_gene: TRBJ1-6; len: 13; v_gene: TRBV5-1; d_gene: .
CDR3nt: TGCGCCAGCAGCTTGGGCGGACTCTCGAACACCGGGGAGCTGTTTTTT; CDR3aa: CASSLGGLSNTGELFF; abundance: few; j_gene: TRBJ2-2; len: 16; v_gene: TRBV5-1; d_gene: .
CDR3nt: TGTGCCAGCAGTTCCCAGGGGAGCTCCTATAATTCACCCCTCCACTTT; CDR3aa: CASSSQGSSYNSPLHF; abundance: large; j_gene: TRBJ1-6; len: 16; v_gene: TRBV12-3/TRBV12-4; d_gene: .
CDR3nt: TGTGCCAGCAGTTTAAGCGGTCAGCCCCAGCATTTT; CDR3aa: CASSLSGQPQHF; abundance: medium-sized; j_gene: TRBJ1-5; len: 12; v_gene: TRBV12-3/TRBV12-4; d_gene: .
CDR3nt: TGTGCCAGCAGCTCGCCTAGCCAGGTCTACTACGAGCAGTACTTC; CDR3aa: CASSSPSQVYYEQYF; abundance: few; j_gene: TRBJ2-7; len: 15; v_gene: TRBV7-8; d_gene: .
CDR3nt: TGCAGCGTTAGTCCTAGCTCCTACAATGAGCAGTTCTTC; CDR3aa: CSVSPSSYNEQFF; abundance: medium-sized; j_gene: TRBJ2-1; len: 13; v_gene: TRBV29-1; d_gene: .
CDR3nt: TGCAGCGTGACTAGCGGGAGCGCCGGGGAGCTGTTTTTT; CDR3aa: CSVTSGSAGELFF; abundance: medium-sized; j_gene: TRBJ2-2; len: 13; v_gene: TRBV29-1; d_gene: TRBD2
CDR3nt: TGTGCCAGCACCGGTGGGGGACAGTTTAATTCACCCCTCCACTTT; CDR3aa: CASTGGGQFNSPLHF; abundance: medium-sized; j_gene: TRBJ1-6; len: 15; v_gene: TRBV28; d_gene: TRBD1
CDR3nt: TGTGCCAGCAGCTTAGCGCCAGCGGGAGGTGTAGGCTACGGTGAGCAGTTCTTC; CDR3aa: CASSLAPAGGVGYGEQFF; abundance: medium-sized; j_gene: TRBJ2-1; len: 18; v_gene: TRBV7-7; d_gene: TRBD2
CDR3nt: TGTGCCAGCAGTGGAGGGAGCTCCTATAATTCACCCCTCCACTTT; CDR3aa: CASSGGSSYNSPLHF; abundance: medium-sized; j_gene: TRBJ1-6; len: 15; v_gene: TRBV25-1; d_gene: .
CDR3nt: TGCGCCAGCAGTGAGTCGAAAGTTGGACCGCAGTACTTC; CDR3aa: CASSESKVGPQYF; abundance: few; j_gene: TRBJ2-7; len: 13; v_gene: TRBV10-1; d_gene: .
CDR3nt: TGCGCCAGCAGCTTGATAGCTACGAGCTCCTATAATTCACCCCTCCACTTT; CDR3aa: CASSLIATSSYNSPLHF; abundance: medium-sized; j_gene: TRBJ1-6; len: 17; v_gene: TRBV5-1; d_gene: .
CDR3nt: TGCGCCAGCAGCCATGGCCGGGACAGGGGATCGGGGTACAATGAGCAGTTCTTC; CDR3aa: CASSHGRDRGSGYNEQFF; abundance: medium-sized; j_gene: TRBJ2-1; len: 18; v_gene: TRBV4-3; d_gene: TRBD1
CDR3nt: TGTGCCAGCAATCTTAGCGGGGGGAAAGGCGAGCAGTACTTC; CDR3aa: CASNLSGGKGEQYF; abundance: medium-sized; j_gene: TRBJ2-7; len: 14; v_gene: TRBV12-3/TRBV12-4; d_gene: TRBD2
CDR3nt: TGCAGTGCAGCGCCCGGCGACAGGGCGAACACTGAAGCTTTCTTT; CDR3aa: CSAAPGDRANTEAFF; abundance: medium-sized; j_gene: TRBJ1-1; len: 15; v_gene: TRBV20-1; d_gene: TRBD1
CDR3nt: TGTGCCAGCAGCCCGCCCGGGGGAACTCCCGAAAACACTGAAGCTTTCTTT; CDR3aa: CASSPPGGTPENTEAFF; abundance: medium-sized; j_gene: TRBJ1-1; len: 17; v_gene: TRBV6-5; d_gene: .
CDR3nt: TGTGCCAGCAGTTTAGCCGGACTAGCGGGAATTTATGAGCAGTTCTTC; CDR3aa: CASSLAGLAGIYEQFF; abundance: few; j_gene: TRBJ2-1; len: 16; v_gene: TRBV27; d_gene: TRBD2
CDR3nt: TGCAGTGCTAGGAACTACAATGAGCAGTTCTTC; CDR3aa: CSARNYNEQFF; abundance: medium-sized; j_gene: TRBJ2-1; len: 11; v_gene: TRBV20-1; d_gene: .
CDR3nt: TGTGCCAGCAGCGCGTGGGGTCTGGCAGATACGCAGTATTTT; CDR3aa: CASSAWGLADTQYF; abundance: many; j_gene: TRBJ2-3; len: 14; v_gene: TRBV5-8; d_gene: .
CDR3nt: TGTGCCAGCAGCCCCGCGGATGAAAAACTGTTTTTT; CDR3aa: CASSPADEKLFF; abundance: large; j_gene: TRBJ1-4; len: 12; v_gene: TRBV6-2/TRBV6-3; d_gene: .
CDR3nt: TGTGCCAGCAGGGGGGGTCAAGAGACCCAGTACTTC; CDR3aa: CASRGGQETQYF; abundance: medium-sized; j_gene: TRBJ2-5; len: 12; v_gene: TRBV5-5; d_gene: .
CDR3nt: TGTGCCAGCAGTGCGGAGCGGAACACGGTTTACTCTGGAAACACCATATATTTT; CDR3aa: CASSAERNTVYSGNTIYF; abundance: medium-sized; j_gene: TRBJ1-3; len: 18; v_gene: TRBV6-1; d_gene: .
CDR3nt: TGTGCCAGCAGTTATCCGGGCCTGAACACTGAAGCTTTCTTT; CDR3aa: CASSYPGLNTEAFF; abundance: medium-sized; j_gene: TRBJ1-1; len: 14; v_gene: TRBV6-6; d_gene: .
CDR3nt: TGTGCCGGCATCAGGGACAGGGGGCTCCTTTCTAGCACAGATACGCAGTATTTT; CDR3aa: CAGIRDRGLLSSTDTQYF; abundance: few; j_gene: TRBJ2-3; len: 18; v_gene: TRBV7-8; d_gene: TRBD1
CDR3nt: TGCGCCAGCAGCCAAGACCCTCTAGCGGGGGGGCCCTACGAGCAGTACTTC; CDR3aa: CASSQDPLAGGPYEQYF; abundance: medium-sized; j_gene: TRBJ2-7; len: 17; v_gene: TRBV4-1; d_gene: TRBD2
CDR3nt: TGCGCCAGCAGCGGGGGGACAGGGGGATACCAAGAGACCCAGTACTTC; CDR3aa: CASSGGTGGYQETQYF; abundance: medium-sized; j_gene: TRBJ2-5; len: 16; v_gene: TRBV5-1; d_gene: TRBD1
CDR3nt: TGCAGCGTTGCCCATCGCCAGGGCGGGGAGACCCAGTACTTC; CDR3aa: CSVAHRQGGETQYF; abundance: medium-sized; j_gene: TRBJ2-5; len: 14; v_gene: TRBV29-1; d_gene: .
CDR3nt: TGCAGCGTGGGGAGGGGGCGTGGAGAGACCCAGTACTTC; CDR3aa: CSVGRGRGETQYF; abundance: medium-sized; j_gene: TRBJ2-5; len: 13; v_gene: TRBV29-1; d_gene: .
CDR3nt: TGTGCCAGCATCCCGGACGGGATGAACACTGAAGCTTTCTTT; CDR3aa: CASIPDGMNTEAFF; abundance: large; j_gene: TRBJ1-1; len: 14; v_gene: TRBV28; d_gene: .
CDR3nt: TGCGCCAGCAGGCGCTACCCCGGGAGAAACACTGAAGCTTTCTTT; CDR3aa: CASRRYPGRNTEAFF; abundance: medium-sized; j_gene: TRBJ1-1; len: 15; v_gene: TRBV5-1; d_gene: .
CDR3nt: TGTGCCAGCAGTAGTCGACAGGCCTATAACTATGGCTACACCTTC; CDR3aa: CASSSRQAYNYGYTF; abundance: .; j_gene: TRBJ1-2; len: 15; v_gene: TRBV27; d_gene: .